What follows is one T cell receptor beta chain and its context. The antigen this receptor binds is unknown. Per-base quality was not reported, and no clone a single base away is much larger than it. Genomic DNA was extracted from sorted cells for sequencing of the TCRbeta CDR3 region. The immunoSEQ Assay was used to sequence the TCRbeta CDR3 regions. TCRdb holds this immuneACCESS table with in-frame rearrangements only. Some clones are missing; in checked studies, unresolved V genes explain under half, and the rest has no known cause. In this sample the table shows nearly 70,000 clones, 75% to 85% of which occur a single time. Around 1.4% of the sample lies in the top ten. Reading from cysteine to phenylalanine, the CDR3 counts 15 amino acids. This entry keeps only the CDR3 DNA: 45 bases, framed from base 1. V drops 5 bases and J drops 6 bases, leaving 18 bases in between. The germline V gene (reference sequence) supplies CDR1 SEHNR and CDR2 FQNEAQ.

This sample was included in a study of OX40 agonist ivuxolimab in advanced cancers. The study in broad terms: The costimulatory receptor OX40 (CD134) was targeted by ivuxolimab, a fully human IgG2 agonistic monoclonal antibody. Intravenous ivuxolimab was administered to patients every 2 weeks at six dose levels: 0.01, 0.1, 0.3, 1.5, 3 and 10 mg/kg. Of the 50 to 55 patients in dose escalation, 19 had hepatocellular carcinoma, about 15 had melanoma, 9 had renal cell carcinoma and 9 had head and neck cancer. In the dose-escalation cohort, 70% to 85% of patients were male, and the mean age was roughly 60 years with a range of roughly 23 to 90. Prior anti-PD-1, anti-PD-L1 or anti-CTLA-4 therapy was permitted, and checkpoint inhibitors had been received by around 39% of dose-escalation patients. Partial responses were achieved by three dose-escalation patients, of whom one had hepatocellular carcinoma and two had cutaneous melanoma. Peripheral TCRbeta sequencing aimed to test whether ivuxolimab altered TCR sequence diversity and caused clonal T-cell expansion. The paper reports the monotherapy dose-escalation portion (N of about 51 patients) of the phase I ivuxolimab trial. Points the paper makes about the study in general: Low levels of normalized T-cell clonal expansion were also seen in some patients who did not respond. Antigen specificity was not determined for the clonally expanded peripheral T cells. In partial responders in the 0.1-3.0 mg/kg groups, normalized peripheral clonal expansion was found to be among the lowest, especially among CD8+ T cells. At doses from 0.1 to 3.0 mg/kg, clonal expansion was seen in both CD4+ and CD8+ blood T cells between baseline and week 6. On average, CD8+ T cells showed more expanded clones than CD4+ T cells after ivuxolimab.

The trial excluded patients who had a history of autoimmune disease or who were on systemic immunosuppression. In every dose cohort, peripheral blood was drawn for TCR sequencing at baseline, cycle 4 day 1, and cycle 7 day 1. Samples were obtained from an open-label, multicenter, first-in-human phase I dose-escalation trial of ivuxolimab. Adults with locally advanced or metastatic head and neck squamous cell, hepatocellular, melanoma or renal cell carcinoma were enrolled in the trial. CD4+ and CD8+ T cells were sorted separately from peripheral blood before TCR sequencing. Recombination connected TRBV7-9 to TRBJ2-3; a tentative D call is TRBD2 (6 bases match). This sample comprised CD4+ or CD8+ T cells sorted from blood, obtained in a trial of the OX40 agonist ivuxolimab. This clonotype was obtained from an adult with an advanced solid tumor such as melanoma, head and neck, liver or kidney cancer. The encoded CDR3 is CASSPGDFPGDTQYF. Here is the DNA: TGTGCCAGCAGCCCTGGGGACTTCCCCGGGGATACGCAGTATTTT.